The entry that follows covers one TCR beta chain sequence. The germline V and J ends were trimmed by 5 bases and 0 bases, with 13 bases remaining between them. CDR1 SEHNR and CDR2 FQNEAQ come from the germline V gene (reference sequence). The CDR3 length is 15 residues. The data originate from a study of T cells in narcolepsy. For the study at large: Enrolled donors included narcolepsy type 1 or type 2 patients and healthy controls.

Assay used: immunoSEQ multiplex PCR; TCRdb lists only in-frame clones, some missing. The sample lists about 35,000 clones, about 85% seen once, with roughly 1% in the top ten. This chain connects TRBV7-9 to TRBJ2-5, with D hard to call. The sample was memory (CD45RA-) CD4+ T cells from blood. The sequence came from a human donor in good health. As DNA, the CDR3 is TGTGCCAGCAGCCCGGCGTTAATGTACCAAGAGACCCAGTACTTC. Translated, it gives CASSPALMYQETQYF.